The T cell receptor (beta chain) under discussion was sequenced for a study of T cells after posttransplantation cyclophosphamide. Findings of the study overall: Later post-transplant blood repertoires were often dominated by donor CD8+ memory clones. After PTCy, TRB diversity resembled that of CNI/methotrexate controls.

In germline, CDR1 is SGHVS, CDR2 FQNEAQ. Trimming took 1 base from V and 0 from J, leaving 15 bases between them. This CDR3 is 17 amino acids long. Sequencing was performed with immunoSEQ multiplex PCR; in TCRdb, only in-frame clones are kept and a portion is missing. The sample lists around 24,000 clones, none appearing once, the ten largest making up roughly 6.6%. This clone was seen at least ten times. The antigen is unknown. The related graft donor's blood sample was taken on the day of bone marrow donation. What was sequenced was PBMCs. J is TRBJ1-1 and V is TRBV7-8, with D possibly being TRBD1 (6 bases). The receptor was derived from a woman in her sixties in good health, CMV-negative, and a related stem cell transplant donor. The CDR3 spells CASSLDRGGILNTEAFF. The CDR3 DNA reads as TGTGCCAGCAGCTTAGATAGGGGGGGGATCTTGAACACTGAAGCTTTCTTT.